This T cell receptor beta chain was documented in a study of CD8 T cells in ankylosing spondylitis. In its sample, this clonotype was seen a few times. Using its own MiXCR run on the 5' RACE reads, TCRdb lists one record per CDR3 protein. The profile shows tens of thousands of distinct CDR3 sequences, 27% of them singletons. Germline V gene data show CDR1 as ENHRY and CDR2 as SYGVKD. V was cut by 4 bases and J by 4 bases, with 3 bases left in between. CDR3 size: 11 residues. The chain combines TRBV10-3 with TRBJ2-3; no reliable D call. The source of this sequence is a male donor with ankylosing spondylitis or in good health (not recorded which). Sequencing input: blood, either unsorted or a sorted T cell fraction (not recorded which). DNA for the CDR3: TGTGCCATCAGTGGCTCAGATACGCAGTATTTT. It encodes CAISGSDTQYF.